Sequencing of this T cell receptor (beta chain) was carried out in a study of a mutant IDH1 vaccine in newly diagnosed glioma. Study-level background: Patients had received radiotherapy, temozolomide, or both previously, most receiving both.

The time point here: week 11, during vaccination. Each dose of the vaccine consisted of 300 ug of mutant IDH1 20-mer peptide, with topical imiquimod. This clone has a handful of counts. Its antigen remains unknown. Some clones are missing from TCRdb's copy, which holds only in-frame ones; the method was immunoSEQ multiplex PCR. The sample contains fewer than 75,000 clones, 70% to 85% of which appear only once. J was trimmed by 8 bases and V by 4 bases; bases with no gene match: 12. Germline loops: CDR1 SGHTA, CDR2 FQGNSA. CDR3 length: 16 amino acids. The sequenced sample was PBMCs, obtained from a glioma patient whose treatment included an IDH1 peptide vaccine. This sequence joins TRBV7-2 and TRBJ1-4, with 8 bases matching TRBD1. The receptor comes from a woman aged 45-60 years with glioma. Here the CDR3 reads CASSSENTGGREKLFF. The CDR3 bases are TGTGCCAGCAGCTCCGAGAACACAGGGGGACGGGAAAAACTGTTTTTT.